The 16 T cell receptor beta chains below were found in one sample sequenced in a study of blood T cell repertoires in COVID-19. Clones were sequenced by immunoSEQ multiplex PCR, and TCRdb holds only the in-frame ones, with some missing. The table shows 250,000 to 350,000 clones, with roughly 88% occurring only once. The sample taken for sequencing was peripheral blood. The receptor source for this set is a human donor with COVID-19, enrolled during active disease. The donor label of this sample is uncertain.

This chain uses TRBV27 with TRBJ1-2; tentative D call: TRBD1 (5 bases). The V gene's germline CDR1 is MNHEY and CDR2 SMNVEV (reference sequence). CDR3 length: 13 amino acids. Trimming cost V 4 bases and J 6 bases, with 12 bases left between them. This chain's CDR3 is CASSSLDRHGYTF. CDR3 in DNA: TGTGCCAGCAGTTCCCTAGACAGACATGGCTACACCTTC.

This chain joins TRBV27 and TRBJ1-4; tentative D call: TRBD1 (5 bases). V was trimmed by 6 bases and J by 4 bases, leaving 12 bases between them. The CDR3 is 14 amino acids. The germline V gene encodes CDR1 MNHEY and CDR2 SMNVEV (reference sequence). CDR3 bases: TGTGCCAGCAGCAGGGATACGATTAATGAAAAACTGTTTTTT. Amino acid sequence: CASSRDTINEKLFF.

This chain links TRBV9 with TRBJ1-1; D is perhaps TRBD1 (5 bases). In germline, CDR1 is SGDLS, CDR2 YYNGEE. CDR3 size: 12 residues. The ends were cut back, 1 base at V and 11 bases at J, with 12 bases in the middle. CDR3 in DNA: TGTGCCAGCAGCGTATTGCAGGGTCGGGCTTTCTTT. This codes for CASSVLQGRAFF.

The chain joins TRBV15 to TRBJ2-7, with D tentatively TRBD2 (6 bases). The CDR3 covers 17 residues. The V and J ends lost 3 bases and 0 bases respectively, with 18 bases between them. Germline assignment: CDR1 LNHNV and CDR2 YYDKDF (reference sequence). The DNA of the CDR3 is TGTGCCACCAGCAGGGGCCCTCGGGGGTCTCCCTCCTACGAGCAGTACTTC. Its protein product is CATSRGPRGSPSYEQYF.

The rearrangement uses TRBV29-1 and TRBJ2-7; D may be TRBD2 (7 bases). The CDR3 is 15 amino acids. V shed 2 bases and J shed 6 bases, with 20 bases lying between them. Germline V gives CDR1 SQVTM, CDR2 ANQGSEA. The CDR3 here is CSVEWSDAGAGEQYF. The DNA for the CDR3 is TGCAGCGTTGAATGGAGCGACGCGGGGGCCGGCGAGCAGTACTTC.

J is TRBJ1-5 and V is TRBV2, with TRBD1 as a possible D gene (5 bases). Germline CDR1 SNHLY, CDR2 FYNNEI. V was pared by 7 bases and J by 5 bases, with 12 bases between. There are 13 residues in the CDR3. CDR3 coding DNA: TGTGCCAGCACCTCCGGGGGAGATCAGCCCCAGCATTTT. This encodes CASTSGGDQPQHF.

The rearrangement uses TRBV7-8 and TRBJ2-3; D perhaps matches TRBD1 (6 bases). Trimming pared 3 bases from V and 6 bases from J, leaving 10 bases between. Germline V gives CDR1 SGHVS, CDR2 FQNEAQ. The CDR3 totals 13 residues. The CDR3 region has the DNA TGTGCCAGCAGCTTTGCAAGGGGGGATACGCAGTATTTT. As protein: CASSFARGDTQYF.

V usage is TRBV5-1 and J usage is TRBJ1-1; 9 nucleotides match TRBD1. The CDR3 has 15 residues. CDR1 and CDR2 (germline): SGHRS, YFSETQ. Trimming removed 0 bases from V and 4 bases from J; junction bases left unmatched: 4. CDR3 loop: CASSLATTGGTEAFF. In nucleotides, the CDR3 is TGCGCCAGCAGCTTGGCCACGACAGGGGGCACTGAAGCTTTCTTT.

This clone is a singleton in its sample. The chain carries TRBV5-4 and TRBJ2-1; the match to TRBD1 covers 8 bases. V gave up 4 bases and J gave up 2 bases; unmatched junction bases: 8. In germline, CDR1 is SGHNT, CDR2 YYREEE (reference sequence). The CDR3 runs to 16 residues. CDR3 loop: CASSHRGIGTYNEQFF. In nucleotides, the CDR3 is TGTGCCAGCAGCCACAGGGGGATCGGGACCTACAATGAGCAGTTCTTC.

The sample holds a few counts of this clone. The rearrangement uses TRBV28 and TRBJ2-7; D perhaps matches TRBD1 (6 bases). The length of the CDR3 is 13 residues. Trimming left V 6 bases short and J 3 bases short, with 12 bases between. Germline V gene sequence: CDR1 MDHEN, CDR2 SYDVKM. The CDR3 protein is CASRLQGDYEQYF. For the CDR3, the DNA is TGTGCCAGCAGGCTACAGGGAGACTACGAGCAGTACTTC.

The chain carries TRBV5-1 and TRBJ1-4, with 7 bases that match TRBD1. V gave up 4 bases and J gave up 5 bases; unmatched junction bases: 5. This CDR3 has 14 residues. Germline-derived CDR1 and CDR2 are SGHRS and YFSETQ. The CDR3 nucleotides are TGCGCCAGCAGCCTGGGGGGACAGAATGAAAAACTGTTTTTT. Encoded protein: CASSLGGQNEKLFF.

In DNA form, the CDR3 reads TGTGCCAGCAGCCTGACAGGGGGAGAGGAAAAACTGTTTTTT. Its protein is CASSLTGGEEKLFF. The chain recombines TRBV6-5 with TRBJ1-4; the match to TRBD1 covers 9 bases. Germline V gene sequence: CDR1 MNHEY, CDR2 SVGAGI. V was pared by 6 bases and J by 8 bases, with 7 bases of the junction left unmatched. This CDR3 spans 14 amino acids.

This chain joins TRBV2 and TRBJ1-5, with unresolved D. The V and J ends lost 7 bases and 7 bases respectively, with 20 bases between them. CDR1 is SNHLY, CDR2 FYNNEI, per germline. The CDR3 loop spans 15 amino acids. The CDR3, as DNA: TGTGCCAGCACGGGAGTCAGCGGAGCTGAACAGCCCCAGCATTTT. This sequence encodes CASTGVSGAEQPQHF.

CDR3 sequence (DNA): TGTGCCTGGAGGGGGACAGGGGGCTTGGGTCAGCCCCAGCATTTT. Translation: CAWRGTGGLGQPQHF. The J gene is TRBJ1-5, the V gene TRBV30, with 12 bases matching TRBD1. Trimming at V came to 3 bases and at J to 6 bases, leaving 6 bases not matched to a gene. CDR1 and CDR2 from the germline V gene are GTSNPN and SVGIG (reference sequence). This CDR3 is built from 15 residues. Full variable domain (remainder filled in from reference TRBV30 and TRBJ1-5): SQTIHQWPATLVQPVGSPLSLECTVEGTSNPNLYWYRQAAGRGLQLLFYSVGIGQISSEVPQNLSASRPQDRQFILSSKKLLLSDSGFYLCAWRGTGGLGQPQHFGDGTRLSIL.

The CDR3 loop reads CASSPGQGTATGYGYTF. The CDR3 region has the DNA TGTGCCAGCAGCCCCGGACAGGGAACGGCCACTGGCTATGGCTACACCTTC. The chain has TRBV7-2 and TRBJ1-2, with 8 bases identical to TRBD1. The junction had 15 bases not matched to a gene; V was cut back by 5 bases and J by 4 bases. CDR3 length equals 17 residues. Germline loops: CDR1 SGHTA, CDR2 FQGNSA.

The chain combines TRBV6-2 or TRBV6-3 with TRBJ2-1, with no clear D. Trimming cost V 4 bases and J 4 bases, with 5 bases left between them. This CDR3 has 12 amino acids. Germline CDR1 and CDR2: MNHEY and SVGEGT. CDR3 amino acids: CASSSQYNEQFF. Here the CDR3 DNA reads TGTGCCAGCAGTTCCCAGTACAATGAGCAGTTCTTC.